This entry lists 6 T cell receptor beta chains sequenced from one sample in a study of Ad26.COV2.S vaccination and SARS-CoV-2 variants. Specified treatment: 15 to 20 received Ad26.COV2.S at low or high dose, single or two shots; roughly 5 received placebo; per-sample allocation not given. Sampling occurred on day 63 after the first vaccine or placebo injection. The table came from immunoSEQ multiplex PCR; TCRdb's copy has only in-frame clones and leaves some out. The sample lists about 400,000 clones; 80% to 90% were seen once. The input for sequencing was peripheral blood, taken in a trial of Ad26.COV2.S vaccine versus placebo. Every receptor here comes from a person aged 18-60 years who received the Ad26.COV2.S COVID-19 vaccine or a placebo.

This clone was observed once. The chain has TRBV18 and TRBJ1-5; weak D call: TRBD1 (5 bases). The CDR3 is 13 amino acids. With 3 bases removed from V and 5 bases from J, the gap between germline ends came to 8 bases. The germline CDR1 and CDR2 sequences are KGHSH and LQKENI. CDR3 region: CASSPRGDQPQHF. CDR3 nucleotides: TGTGCCAGCTCACCGCGGGGGGATCAGCCCCAGCATTTT.

The chain has TRBV6-5 and TRBJ2-7; possibly TRBD1 or TRBD2 for D (5 bases each). Between the trimmed V and J ends, which lost 1 base and 2 bases, there was a span of 9 bases. Germline V gene data show CDR1 as MNHEY and CDR2 as SVGAGI. The CDR3 spans 14 residues. DNA for the CDR3: TGTGCCAGCAGTTACTTGGGACGGACCTACGAGCAGTACTTC. This codes for CASSYLGRTYEQYF.

The chain has TRBV4-1 and TRBJ2-4, with 12 nucleotides matching TRBD1. CDR3 length equals 19 residues. Trimming took 1 base from V and 2 from J; bases not matched to a gene: 9. Germline-derived CDR1 and CDR2 are MGHRA and YSYEKL. As DNA, the CDR3 is TGCGCCAGCAGCCAAGGCACCGGGACAGGGGGCTCGACCAAAAACATTCAGTACTTC. Protein sequence: CASSQGTGTGGSTKNIQYF.

The chain recombines TRBV19 with TRBJ2-3; the D gene could be TRBD1 or TRBD2 (5 bases each). Trimming shortened V by 5 bases and J by 3 bases, and 12 bases separated the two germline ends. CDR1 is LNHDA, CDR2 SQIVND, per germline (reference sequence). This CDR3 comprises 14 residues. CDR3 sequence: CASSLLGGTDTQYF. The CDR3 DNA follows: TGTGCCAGTAGTCTGCTTGGGGGTACAGATACGCAGTATTTT.

This clone was recorded only once. The genes are TRBV13 and TRBJ2-5; maybe TRBD1 (6 bases). Germline CDR1 reads PRHDT; CDR2 reads FYEKMQ (reference sequence). V was pared by 5 bases and J by 2 bases, with 12 bases between. The CDR3 has 14 residues. The CDR3 protein is CASSPMRGQETQYF. The CDR3 coding sequence is TGTGCCAGCAGCCCCATGAGGGGGCAAGAGACCCAGTACTTC. The full variable domain, its missing parts supplied by reference TRBV13 and TRBJ2-5, is AAGVIQSPRHLIKEKRETATLKCYPIPRHDTVYWYQQGPGQDPQFLISFYEKMQSDKGSIPDRFSAQQFSDYHSELNMSSLELGDSALYFCASSPMRGQETQYFGPGTRLLVL.

This chain joins TRBV30 and TRBJ1-5; the D is unclear. Germline loops: CDR1 GTSNPN, CDR2 SVGIG (reference sequence). V was shortened by 1 base and J by 0 bases, with 7 bases between the two germline ends. The CDR3 has 14 amino acids. The CDR3 reads CAWSGPTSNQPQHF. The DNA for the CDR3 is TGTGCCTGGAGTGGACCGACTAGCAATCAGCCCCAGCATTTT.